These 27 T cell receptor beta chains originate from one sample sequenced in a study of pediatric ulcerative colitis. Some clones are missing from TCRdb's copy, which holds only in-frame ones; the method was immunoSEQ multiplex PCR. The sample has tens of thousands of clones, about nine tenths seen once; the top ten hold around 1.4%. Material: blood. These receptors were obtained from a boy aged 5 to 17 who was a control in a study of pediatric ulcerative colitis.

This chain uses TRBV6-1 with TRBJ2-1; 7 bases line up with TRBD2. This CDR3 region has 14 residues. Germline V gives CDR1 MNHNS, CDR2 SASEGT. With V trimmed by 0 bases and J by 7 bases, 3 bases remained unmatched. Here the CDR3 reads CASSEADGRNEQFF. For the CDR3, the DNA is TGTGCCAGCAGTGAAGCGGACGGGAGGAATGAGCAGTTCTTC.

V and J are TRBV28 and TRBJ2-1; D may be TRBD2 (6 bases). The V end was cut by 5 bases, the J end by 4 bases, with 6 bases between. The CDR3 covers 12 residues. In germline, CDR1 is MDHEN, CDR2 SYDVKM. The DNA for the CDR3 is TGTGCCAGCAGTCGGGGGTACAATGAGCAGTTCTTC. Protein product: CASSRGYNEQFF. Filled out from reference TRBV28 and TRBJ2-1, the complete variable domain reads DVKVTQSSRYLVKRTGEKVFLECVQDMDHENMFWYRQDPGLGLRLIYFSYDVKMKEKGDIPEGYSVSREKKERFSLILESASTNQTSMYLCASSRGYNEQFFGPGTRLTVL.

The chain recombines TRBV2 with TRBJ1-1; D gene ambiguous. This CDR3 comprises 12 residues. Germline lookup yields CDR1 SNHLY and CDR2 FYNNEI. V gave up 7 bases and J gave up 1 base, with 7 bases separating them. The CDR3 spells CASNQRNTEAFF. CDR3 bases: TGTGCCAGCAACCAGAGGAACACTGAAGCTTTCTTT.

This chain joins TRBV27 and TRBJ2-7, with 7 bases matching TRBD1. The CDR3 length is 14 residues. Unmatched junction bases numbered 10, after V lost 8 bases and J lost 3 bases. The V gene's germline CDR1 is MNHEY and CDR2 SMNVEV (reference sequence). The CDR3 DNA follows: TGTGCCAGCTCTAGCACGGGACAGAGCTACGAGCAGTACTTC. Amino acid sequence: CASSSTGQSYEQYF.

The chain couples TRBV7-3 to TRBJ2-2; no reliable D call. CDR3 length: 14 residues. V lost 5 bases, J lost 0 bases, and 7 bases lay in between. The germline gives CDR1 SGHTA, CDR2 FQGTGA. CDR3 residues: CASSAVSNTGELFF. As DNA, the CDR3 is TGTGCCAGCAGCGCCGTTTCGAACACCGGGGAGCTGTTTTTT.

This rearrangement joins TRBV7-9 to TRBJ2-7; D is perhaps TRBD2 (6 bases). Per germline, CDR1 SEHNR and CDR2 FQNEAQ (reference sequence). This CDR3 region has 17 residues. Trimming took 5 bases from V and 4 from J, leaving 24 bases between them. The CDR3 DNA sequence: TGTGCCAGCAGCCTAACGAACGTGGGACTTGCGCGATACGAGCAGTACTTC. Amino acids: CASSLTNVGLARYEQYF.

In the case of this clone: The junction and the germline gene differ at one end; a read error may be behind it. The same CDR3 arises from other DNA sequences in this sample as well. This chain connects TRBV15 to TRBJ1-5; possible D gene TRBD1, 5 bases. The CDR3 length is 18 residues. Germline CDR1 LNHNV, CDR2 YYDKDF (reference sequence). The CDR3 here is CATSRDYPEGTVNQPQHF. The CDR3 DNA follows: TGTGCCACTAGCAGAGATTATCCGGAGGGGACTGTGAATCAGCCCCAGCATTTT. Together with reference TRBV15 and TRBJ1-5, the CDR3 gives the full variable domain: DAMVIQNPRYQVTQFGKPVTLSCSQTLNHNVMYWYQQKSSQAPKLLFHYYDKDFNNEADTPDNFQSRRPNTSFCFLDIRSPGLGDTAMYLCATSRDYPEGTVNQPQHFGDGTRLSIL.

J is TRBJ1-6 and V is TRBV30, with no clear D. The CDR3 covers 15 residues. The V gene lost 0 bases and the J gene lost 7 bases, with 13 bases spanning the gap. Germline values: CDR1 GTSNPN, CDR2 SVGIG (reference sequence). Here the CDR3 DNA reads TGTGCCTGGAGTGTATTAGCCAGGAGGAATTCACCCCTCCACTTT. Amino acids: CAWSVLARRNSPLHF.

V and J are TRBV28 and TRBJ1-3; D call uncertain. The germline CDR1 and CDR2 sequences are MDHEN and SYDVKM. The CDR3 covers 14 residues. V shed 7 bases and J shed 4 bases, with 14 bases lying between them. The CDR3 DNA reads TGTGCCAGCACCATGGGAGGGCTGGGAAACACCATATATTTT. Its translation: CASTMGGLGNTIYF.

The chain recombines TRBV7-9 with TRBJ2-7; 7 nucleotides agree with TRBD2. This CDR3 comprises 15 residues. The V segment lost 5 bases and the J segment 0 bases; nucleotides outside the gene matches: 7. Germline assignment: CDR1 SEHNR and CDR2 FQNEAQ (reference sequence). Here the CDR3 reads CASSLIAGSSYEQYF. DNA for the CDR3: TGTGCCAGCAGCCTCATAGCGGGTAGCTCCTACGAGCAGTACTTC.

The chain has TRBV28 and TRBJ2-2, with 13 bases that match TRBD2. CDR1 is MDHEN and CDR2 is SYDVKM in the germline V gene. V dropped 5 bases and J dropped 6; count of bases not matched to a gene: 6. The CDR3 has 16 residues. In DNA, the CDR3 is TGTGCCAGCAGTCAATTGGGACTAGCGGGACCCGGGGAGCTGTTTTTT. Encoded protein: CASSQLGLAGPGELFF.

The V and J genes are TRBV10-3 and TRBJ2-2; TRBD1 matches at 7 bases. With V trimmed by 5 bases and J by 3 bases, 12 bases remained unmatched. CDR3 length: 17 residues. CDR1 is ENHRY and CDR2 is SYGVKD in the germline V gene. The CDR3 nucleotides read TGTGCCATCAGTAAACCCCGACAGGGTAGTGACACCGGGGAGCTGTTTTTT. Its protein is CAISKPRQGSDTGELFF.

The rearrangement links TRBV7-3 to TRBJ1-1; a weak D match, TRBD1 (5 bases). Deletions cut 5 bases from V and 3 bases from J, with 10 bases between. Germline CDR1 and CDR2: SGHTA and FQGTGA. The length of the CDR3 is 13 residues. CDR3 DNA: TGTGCCAGCAGCCCGCAGGGAGACACTGAAGCTTTCTTT. Translating it yields CASSPQGDTEAFF. The full variable domain, completed using reference TRBV7-3 and TRBJ1-1, is GAGVSQTPSNKVTEKGKYVELRCDPISGHTALYWYRQSLGQGPEFLIYFQGTGAADDSGLPNDRFFAVRPEGSVSTLKIQRTERGDSAVYLCASSPQGDTEAFFGQGTRLTVV.

This clone was detected only once. The chain links TRBV27 to TRBJ2-4, with 8 bases that match TRBD1. Germline V gene lookup returns CDR1 MNHEY and CDR2 SMNVEV (reference sequence). J gave up 1 base and V 4 bases, and 18 bases lay outside the gene matches. CDR3 length: 20 amino acids. CDR3: CASSSRQGLAKEEAKNIQYF. CDR3 coding DNA: TGTGCCAGCAGTTCCAGACAGGGGCTAGCCAAGGAGGAGGCCAAAAACATTCAGTACTTC.

The CDR3 is CASSLSYSNTEAFF. The CDR3 region has the DNA TGTGCCAGCAGCTTATCGTATTCGAACACTGAAGCTTTCTTT. V and J are TRBV7-9 and TRBJ1-1; D ambiguous. CDR1 and CDR2 (germline): SEHNR, FQNEAQ (reference sequence). This CDR3 has 14 amino acids. V was clipped by 2 bases and J by 1 base, with 8 bases between them.

In the case of this clone: The limits of the CDR3 on the DNA are not certain, so only TCRdb's listed CDR3 is given. This sequence joins TRBV21-1 and TRBJ1-3; TRBD1 was called by the table and not checked on the DNA. TRBV21-1 is marked as a pseudogene. Both ends counted, the CDR3 spans 18 residues. Here the CDR3 reads CASSGFQGWVGSGNTIYF.

This sequence joins TRBV19 and TRBJ2-1; TRBD1 matches 8 bases. CDR1 is LNHDA and CDR2 is SQIVND in the germline V gene (reference sequence). The CDR3 contains 15 residues. The ends lost 5 bases at V and 5 bases at J; junction bases unmatched: 8. The CDR3 protein is CASSVPGQDNNEQFF. The DNA of the CDR3 is TGTGCCAGTAGTGTCCCGGGACAGGATAACAATGAGCAGTTCTTC.

The chain employs TRBV5-6 and TRBJ1-2, with 8 positions matching TRBD1. The CDR3 spans 14 residues. Per the germline V gene, CDR1 is SGHDT and CDR2 is YYEEEE. V lost 4 bases, J lost 6 bases, and 8 bases stayed unmatched. The CDR3 region is CASSPNRGIHGYTF. DNA for the CDR3: TGTGCCAGCAGCCCCAACAGGGGGATACATGGCTACACCTTC.

V and J are TRBV30 and TRBJ2-2, with 10 nucleotides matching TRBD1. CDR1 GTSNPN and CDR2 SVGIG come from the germline V gene (reference sequence). The V and J ends lost 3 bases and 7 bases, in that order; junction bases with no gene match: 2. This CDR3 is 13 amino acids long. In DNA form, the CDR3 reads TGTGCCTGGAGGACAGGGGGCCGCGGGGAGCTGTTTTTT. Amino acids: CAWRTGGRGELFF.

This chain links TRBV9 with TRBJ1-2, with TRBD1 identical over 9 bases. The CDR3 extends over 16 amino acids. Germline V lookup: CDR1 SGDLS, CDR2 YYNGEE. V lost 0 bases, J lost 8 bases, and 11 bases stayed unmatched. CDR3 in DNA: TGTGCCAGCAGCGTAGACTCCCAGGGACAGGGAGGGGGCTACACCTTC. This sequence encodes CASSVDSQGQGGGYTF.

The rearrangement links TRBV27 to TRBJ1-5; TRBD1 might be the D (6 bases). Deletions cut 8 bases from V and 0 bases from J, with 23 bases between. CDR1 is MNHEY, CDR2 SMNVEV, per germline (reference sequence). The CDR3 has 18 residues. Here the CDR3 DNA reads TGTGCCAGCGGCCCTTCTGGTATGACAGGTCATAGCAATCAGCCCCAGCATTTT. Residues: CASGPSGMTGHSNQPQHF.

The rearrangement joins TRBV6-5 to TRBJ1-2; TRBD1 agrees at 7 bases. Germline lookup yields CDR1 MNHEY and CDR2 SVGAGI. Trimming took 5 bases from V and 0 from J; bases not matched to a gene: 3. The CDR3 sequence is 14 residues long. The CDR3 loop is CASSRDSANYGYTF. CDR3 nucleotides: TGTGCCAGCAGTCGGGACAGTGCTAACTATGGCTACACCTTC.

This sequence joins TRBV21-1 and TRBJ2-7. TRBV21-1 is noted as a pseudogene. The CDR3 extends over 16 amino acids. The CDR3 region has the DNA TGTGCCAGCAGCAAAGCCACATTATTAAGAGCCTACGAGCAGTACTTC. Translated: CASSKATLLRAYEQYF.

This clone was seen only once. The rearrangement joins TRBV7-2 to TRBJ2-7, with D possibly being TRBD2 (5 bases). CDR1 and CDR2 from the germline V gene are SGHTA and FQGNSA. Trimming removed 1 base from V and 3 bases from J, with 7 bases in between. This CDR3 is built from 13 residues. CDR3 region: CASSLEAGYEQYF. The CDR3 DNA reads TGTGCCAGCAGCTTAGAGGCGGGCTACGAGCAGTACTTC.

The CDR3: CASSGTSGGTDTQYF. CDR3 DNA: TGTGCCAGCAGTGGGACTAGCGGGGGCACAGATACGCAGTATTTT. This chain links TRBV6-4 with TRBJ2-3; 12 bases match TRBD2. The germline V gene has CDR1 MRHNA and CDR2 SNTAGT. After removal of 4 bases from V and 1 base from J, the junction contained 0 bases not matched to a gene. The CDR3 sequence is 15 residues long.

The chain joins TRBV2 to TRBJ2-1, with 9 bases fitting TRBD2. This CDR3 spans 15 amino acids. The germline V gene has CDR1 SNHLY and CDR2 FYNNEI. The junction had 7 bases not matched to a gene; V was cut back by 7 bases and J by 3 bases. The CDR3 loop reads CASKAGGLDYNEQFF. DNA for the CDR3: TGTGCCAGCAAAGCGGGGGGCCTCGACTACAATGAGCAGTTCTTC.

The CDR3 sequence: CASSRAGGGYNEQFF. DNA of the CDR3: TGTGCCAGCAGCCGTGCGGGAGGGGGATACAATGAGCAGTTCTTC. The J gene is TRBJ2-1, the V gene TRBV7-9; 9 bases are shared with TRBD2. The trim removed 5 bases at V and 4 bases at J, leaving 6 bases unmatched. The CDR3 loop spans 15 amino acids. CDR1 and CDR2 (germline): SEHNR, FQNEAQ (reference sequence).